This T cell receptor (beta chain) was captured by sequencing in a study of T cells in Graves' hyperthyroidism and ophthalmopathy. Germline V gene sequence: CDR1 MNHNS, CDR2 SASEGT. J was trimmed by 8 bases and V by 5 bases; bases with no gene match: 16. The CDR3 totals 16 residues. This clonotype showed up many times. Researchers took RNA transcripts and amplified the TCR beta CDR3 regions from them. First-round RT-PCR of the TCR CDR3 relied on the HTBI primer set. TCRdb re-analysed the multiplex PCR reads in MiXCR, keeping a single row per CDR3 protein. The profile shows a few hundred thousand distinct CDR3 sequences, more than 11% of them singletons.

The sequenced sample consisted of blood. This sequence originates from a woman aged 25 to 39 with Graves' hyperthyroidism that later progressed to Graves' ophthalmopathy. The chain combines TRBV6-1 with TRBJ1-2; 8 positions agree with TRBD1. Here the CDR3 DNA reads TGTGCCAGCAGTCGGGGCGGGACAGGTCCCCTCGGGGGCTACACCTTC. This encodes CASSRGGTGPLGGYTF.